These 29 T cell receptor beta chains came from one sample sequenced in a study of blood T cell repertoires in COVID-19. Sequencing was performed with immunoSEQ multiplex PCR; in TCRdb, only in-frame clones are kept and a portion is missing. This table holds a few hundred thousand clones, 65% to 90% found once. The sample was PBMCs or T cells enriched from blood (not recorded which). These receptors originate from a woman between 40 and 50 years old with acute COVID-19.

The table lists this clone with a few counts. The gene calls are TRBV6-5 and TRBJ2-3; 8 bases match TRBD1. With V trimmed by 3 bases and J by 1 base, 3 bases remained unmatched. CDR1 is MNHEY, CDR2 SVGAGI, per germline. CDR3 length: 15 residues. This CDR3 is CASSYDRGGTDTQYF. The CDR3 DNA reads TGTGCCAGCAGTTATGACAGGGGAGGCACAGATACGCAGTATTTT.

This clone has just one count. J is TRBJ1-4 and V is TRBV29-1; 7 positions match TRBD1. The CDR3 runs 12 residues. From germline, CDR1 is SQVTM and CDR2 ANQGSEA. Unmatched junction bases numbered 5, after V lost 5 bases and J lost 8 bases. The CDR3 spells CSVIWTGEKLFF. CDR3 DNA sequence: TGCAGCGTTATTTGGACAGGCGAAAAACTGTTTTTT.

As for this clone: Other DNA sequences from this sample encode an identical CDR3 as well. The chain has TRBV19 and TRBJ1-6; the match to TRBD1 covers 8 bases. J gave up 6 bases and V 3 bases, and 1 base lay outside the gene matches. Germline assignment: CDR1 LNHDA and CDR2 SQIVND (reference sequence). There are 14 residues in the CDR3. The CDR3 region is CASSIGQGNSPLHF. The CDR3 DNA follows: TGTGCCAGTAGTATTGGACAGGGTAATTCACCCCTCCACTTT.

This sequence joins TRBV18 and TRBJ2-3, with 16 bases fitting TRBD2. The CDR3 consists of 20 residues. Germline-derived CDR1 and CDR2 are KGHSH and LQKENI. V trimming: 3 bases; J trimming: 0 bases; junction bases outside the gene matches: 9. The CDR3 nucleotides are TGTGCCAGCTCACCGCTGGGACTAGCGGGAGGGCCATCTAGCACAGATACGCAGTATTTT. It is translated as CASSPLGLAGGPSSTDTQYF.

This rearrangement joins TRBV11-3 to TRBJ2-1, with TRBD2 matching over 9 bases. This CDR3 spans 16 amino acids. The V segment lost 0 bases and the J segment 8 bases; nucleotides outside the gene matches: 8. CDR1 and CDR2 from the germline V gene are SGHNT and YENEEA. CDR3 in amino acids: CASSLDSGLAFYEQFF. The CDR3 nucleotides are TGTGCCAGCAGCTTAGATAGCGGACTAGCGTTTTATGAGCAGTTCTTC.

V is TRBV19 and J is TRBJ2-2, with D maybe TRBD2 (5 bases). V gave up 6 bases and J gave up 7 bases, with 15 bases separating them. CDR1 is LNHDA, CDR2 SQIVND, per germline (reference sequence). The CDR3 is 14 amino acids. CDR3 in amino acids: CASSEGSFGGELFF. DNA for the CDR3: TGTGCCAGTAGCGAAGGGAGTTTTGGCGGGGAGCTGTTTTTT.

The V gene is TRBV28, the J gene TRBJ1-1, with no clear D. The CDR3 runs to 13 residues. Germline V gene sequence: CDR1 MDHEN, CDR2 SYDVKM. Trimming stripped 8 bases from V and 1 base from J, with 11 bases between. The CDR3 DNA reads TGTGCCAGCTTACGGGGTGGGAACACTGAAGCTTTCTTT. Translating it yields CASLRGGNTEAFF.

The rearrangement links TRBV11-3 to TRBJ2-1; no clear D. CDR1 SGHNT and CDR2 YENEEA come from the germline V gene. The CDR3 has 13 amino acids. Trimming stripped 1 base from V and 7 bases from J, with 8 bases between. Here the CDR3 DNA reads TGTGCCAGCAGCTTAGCCAGCGAGAATGAGCAGTTCTTC. Protein: CASSLASENEQFF.

The rearrangement links TRBV10-1 to TRBJ2-7; 9 positions agree with TRBD1. Germline V gene lookup returns CDR1 WNHNN and CDR2 SYGVQD (reference sequence). CDR3 length equals 15 residues. V gave up 4 bases and J gave up 6 bases; unmatched junction bases: 10. The CDR3 region is CASSASLQGASEQYF. The CDR3, as DNA: TGCGCCAGCAGTGCGAGCCTACAGGGGGCTAGCGAGCAGTACTTC.

The rearrangement links TRBV5-6 to TRBJ1-5; TRBD1 aligns across 9 bases. This CDR3 has 15 residues. The germline gives CDR1 SGHDT, CDR2 YYEEEE. With V trimmed by 4 bases and J by 4 bases, 6 bases remained unmatched. Written as DNA, the CDR3 is TGTGCCAGCAGCACCACCGGGACAGGGAATCAGCCCCAGCATTTT. Translated: CASSTTGTGNQPQHF. Complete variable domain (other parts from reference TRBV5-6 and TRBJ1-5): DAGVTQSPTHLIKTRGQQVTLRCSPKSGHDTVSWYQQALGQGPQFIFQYYEEEERQRGNFPDRFSGHQFPNYSSELNVNALLLGDSALYLCASSTTGTGNQPQHFGDGTRLSIL.

The V call is TRBV6-2 or TRBV6-3, the J call TRBJ1-2, with 9 bases fitting TRBD1. Germline V gives CDR1 MNHEY, CDR2 SVGEGT. The J segment lost 7 bases and the V segment lost 5 bases, leaving 11 bases of the junction unmatched. The length of the CDR3 is 15 residues. The CDR3 DNA sequence: TGTGCCAGCAGTAAAGGGGGGACAGGGATCGGTGGCTACACCTTC. The encoded protein is CASSKGGTGIGGYTF.

The rearrangement joins TRBV25-1 to TRBJ2-2; weak D call: TRBD2 (5 bases). V shed 3 bases and J shed 6 bases, with 14 bases lying between them. The length of the CDR3 is 15 residues. Germline lookup yields CDR1 MGHDK and CDR2 SYGVNS. The CDR3 reads CASSDRGLVSGELFF. The CDR3 DNA is TGTGCCAGCAGTGACCGCGGACTCGTTTCCGGGGAGCTGTTTTTT.

This clone was found once. This sequence joins TRBV4-1 and TRBJ2-6; unclear D gene. The V end was cut by 3 bases, the J end by 0 bases, with 6 bases between. Germline values: CDR1 MGHRA, CDR2 YSYEKL. CDR3 length equals 15 residues. CDR3 region: CASSQPGSGANVLTF. DNA for the CDR3: TGCGCCAGCAGCCAGCCAGGCTCTGGGGCCAACGTCCTGACTTTC.

The chain joins TRBV4-2 to TRBJ1-1; no clear D. The V end lost 2 bases, the J end lost 2 bases, and 9 bases lay between the germline ends. CDR3 length: 14 amino acids. Per germline, CDR1 LGHNA and CDR2 YNFKEQ. CDR3 DNA sequence: TGTGCCAGCAGCCAACCGGGAGATAACACTGAAGCTTTCTTT. Residues: CASSQPGDNTEAFF.

This clone appeared once. The rearrangement joins TRBV28 to TRBJ2-2, with D maybe TRBD2 (5 bases). Germline CDR1 MDHEN, CDR2 SYDVKM. Trimming cost V 8 bases and J 1 base, with 14 bases left between them. The CDR3 totals 15 residues. As DNA, the CDR3 is TGTGCCAGCCGTAATGCAGGAGGGAACACCGGGGAGCTGTTTTTT. This sequence encodes CASRNAGGNTGELFF.

The chain employs TRBV28 and TRBJ1-5, with D possibly TRBD1 on 5 matching bases. Germline CDR1 reads MDHEN; CDR2 reads SYDVKM. V lost 7 bases and J 3 bases, leaving 16 bases between the germline ends. CDR3 length equals 15 residues. The CDR3 loop reads CASTLVDSYNQPQHF. As DNA, the CDR3 is TGTGCCAGCACCCTGGTTGACAGCTACAATCAGCCCCAGCATTTT.

J is TRBJ2-7 and V is TRBV10-3; D is ambiguous. The CDR3 has 14 amino acids. Trimming removed 3 bases at V and 0 bases at J, with 9 bases between. Per the germline V gene, CDR1 is ENHRY and CDR2 is SYGVKD. The DNA of the CDR3 is TGTGCCATCAGTGAAGGCGGCAGCTCCTACGAGCAGTACTTC. Amino acids: CAISEGGSSYEQYF.

This clone was seen only once. This sequence joins TRBV28 and TRBJ2-7; 8 bases fit TRBD2. This CDR3 region has 13 residues. The junction had 9 bases not matched to a gene; V was cut back by 7 bases and J by 7 bases. Germline CDR1 and CDR2: MDHEN and SYDVKM. CDR3 in amino acids: CASIAGLSREQYF. CDR3 sequence (DNA): TGTGCCAGCATAGCGGGACTCTCCAGAGAGCAGTACTTC.

The chain joins TRBV5-1 to TRBJ2-7; maybe TRBD2 (5 bases). CDR1 and CDR2 (germline): SGHRS, YFSETQ. Deletions cut 3 bases from V and 7 bases from J, with 23 bases between. CDR3 length: 16 amino acids. The CDR3 DNA reads as TGCGCCAGCAGCTGGACCGGGCCCGGGGTTAATAGGGAGCAGTACTTC. Encoded protein: CASSWTGPGVNREQYF.

The chain combines TRBV13 with TRBJ2-3; D ambiguous. This CDR3 comprises 12 residues. Germline V gene sequence: CDR1 PRHDT, CDR2 FYEKMQ (reference sequence). Deletions cut 6 bases from V and 5 bases from J, with 9 bases between. The CDR3: CASSSGRDTQYF. The DNA for the CDR3 is TGTGCCAGCAGTTCCGGTCGAGATACGCAGTATTTT. The full variable domain, rest sourced from reference TRBV13 and TRBJ2-3, is AAGVIQSPRHLIKEKRETATLKCYPIPRHDTVYWYQQGPGQDPQFLISFYEKMQSDKGSIPDRFSAQQFSDYHSELNMSSLELGDSALYFCASSSGRDTQYFGPGTRLTVL.

The chain couples TRBV4-1 to TRBJ2-7; 10 nucleotides match TRBD2. Germline V gene data show CDR1 as MGHRA and CDR2 as YSYEKL. The CDR3 extends over 20 amino acids. J gave up 5 bases and V 0 bases, and 19 bases lay outside the gene matches. This chain's CDR3 is CASSQELGGVSGRTVNEQYF. DNA of the CDR3: TGCGCCAGCAGCCAAGAGCTGGGGGGTGTTAGCGGGAGGACTGTAAACGAGCAGTACTTC.

This clone was counted once. The rearrangement uses TRBV6-6 and TRBJ2-7, with a tentative D call TRBD1 (5 bases). This CDR3 spans 15 amino acids. Germline V gene lookup returns CDR1 MNHNY and CDR2 SVGAGI (reference sequence). V lost 8 bases and J lost 0, with 17 bases in between. The CDR3 protein is CASGPLRDSSYEQYF. CDR3 DNA sequence: TGTGCCAGCGGACCATTACGAGACAGCTCCTACGAGCAGTACTTC.

The chain joins TRBV29-1 to TRBJ2-7; TRBD1 matches 12 bases. Trimming at V came to 6 bases and at J to 4 bases, leaving 7 bases not matched to a gene. Germline lookup yields CDR1 SQVTM and CDR2 ANQGSEA. This CDR3 region has 14 residues. In DNA, the CDR3 is TGCAGCGTGGGACAGGGGGCTACATGGTACGAGCAGTACTTC. Protein: CSVGQGATWYEQYF.

The chain is built from TRBV28 and TRBJ1-3, with D possibly TRBD1 on 5 matching bases. Deletions cut 3 bases from V and 4 bases from J, with 13 bases between. CDR3 length: 15 amino acids. Per the germline V gene, CDR1 is MDHEN and CDR2 is SYDVKM. The CDR3 sequence is CASSFPSGRGNTIYF. The CDR3 DNA is TGTGCCAGCAGTTTCCCCTCAGGGAGGGGAAACACCATATATTTT.

This clone was observed a single time. The chain uses TRBV12-3 or TRBV12-4 and TRBJ2-5; TRBD1 agrees at 7 bases. J was trimmed by 6 bases and V by 7 bases; bases with no gene match: 5. The CDR3 length is 12 residues. The DNA for the CDR3 is TGTGCCAGCAACATCAGGGGGAAGACCCAGTACTTC. Its translation: CASNIRGKTQYF.

V usage is TRBV30 and J usage is TRBJ2-7; TRBD1 might be the D (6 bases). Germline V gives CDR1 GTSNPN, CDR2 SVGIG (reference sequence). This CDR3 comprises 14 residues. V was pared by 2 bases and J by 2 bases, with 13 bases between. The DNA for the CDR3 is TGTGCCTGGAGTATCGGGCAGGGGCCCTACGAGCAGTACTTC. This gives the protein CAWSIGQGPYEQYF. Drawing the rest from reference TRBV30 and TRBJ2-7, the complete variable domain is SQTIHQWPATLVQPVGSPLSLECTVEGTSNPNLYWYRQAAGRGLQLLFYSVGIGQISSEVPQNLSASRPQDRQFILSSKKLLLSDSGFYLCAWSIGQGPYEQYFGPGTRLTVT.

The chain carries TRBV2 and TRBJ2-5, with a possible D match to TRBD2 (6 bases). Germline V gene data show CDR1 as SNHLY and CDR2 as FYNNEI. Trimming shortened V by 2 bases and J by 2 bases, and 9 bases separated the two germline ends. The CDR3 is made up of 14 amino acids. The CDR3 region is CASSEPRGQETQYF. The CDR3 bases are TGTGCCAGCAGTGAACCGCGGGGACAAGAGACCCAGTACTTC.

This chain joins TRBV5-6 and TRBJ1-2; a weak D match, TRBD1 (5 bases). The length of the CDR3 is 17 residues. Germline CDR1 SGHDT, CDR2 YYEEEE. V was pared by 4 bases and J by 5 bases, with 24 bases between. This chain's CDR3 is CASSDGDNRFLGYGYTF. For the CDR3, the DNA is TGTGCCAGCAGCGATGGGGATAACAGGTTTTTGGGTTATGGCTACACCTTC.

Only one count was recorded for this clone. V and J are TRBV7-2 and TRBJ1-2; the D gene is possibly TRBD1 (5 bases). Trimming shortened V by 4 bases and J by 4 bases, and 10 bases separated the two germline ends. The germline V gene has CDR1 SGHTA and CDR2 FQGNSA. The CDR3 covers 13 residues. DNA for the CDR3: TGTGCCAGCAGCTCGTCAGGGTCCTATGGCTACACCTTC. Amino acid sequence: CASSSSGSYGYTF.